The T cell receptor (beta chain) described here comes from a study of read filtering for tumor transcriptome and immune sequencing. Study-level background: TCR-mapped reads were about 3.5 to 10.27 million with IR-seq versus roughly 75 to 1,400 with RNA-seq.

Findings and limits, study-wide: Dropping single-read clonotypes raised IR-seq and RNA-seq shared-clonotype correlation.

This library used roughly 430 ng RNA and molecular barcoded adaptors spanning alpha/delta and beta/gamma chains. Each CDR3 protein gets one entry after TCRdb re-called the reads with MiXCR. Of about 45,000 distinct CDR3 sequences in the sample, about 20% are singletons; the top ten hold roughly 37%. The CDR3 totals 13 residues. Trimming stripped 0 bases from V and 7 bases from J, with 9 bases between. This clonotype was recorded at least ten times. Its target is unknown. This sequence was found in a donor at least 40 years old with multiple myeloma. The V and J genes are TRBV12-3 or TRBV12-4 and TRBJ1-1; TRBD1 is a possible D gene (5 bases). Sequencing was done on a sample of a population of CD138-negative cells sorted from bone marrow. The CDR3: CASSLALGLEAFF. Here the CDR3 DNA reads TGTGCCAGCAGTTTAGCTTTGGGACTTGAAGCTTTCTTT.